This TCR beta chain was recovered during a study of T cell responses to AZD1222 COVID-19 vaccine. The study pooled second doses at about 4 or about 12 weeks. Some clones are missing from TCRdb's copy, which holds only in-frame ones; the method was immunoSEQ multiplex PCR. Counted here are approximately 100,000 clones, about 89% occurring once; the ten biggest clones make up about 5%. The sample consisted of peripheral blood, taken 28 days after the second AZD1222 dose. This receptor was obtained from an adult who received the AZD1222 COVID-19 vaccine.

CDR3 residues: CASRIQGTFGYGYTF. Here the CDR3 DNA reads TGTGCCAGCAGGATCCAGGGGACGTTTGGGTATGGCTACACCTTC. The rearrangement uses TRBV5-4 and TRBJ1-2, with D tentatively TRBD1 (6 bases). The germline V gene encodes CDR1 SGHNT and CDR2 YYREEE (reference sequence). V was cut by 5 bases and J by 5 bases, with 19 bases left in between. The CDR3 loop spans 15 amino acids.